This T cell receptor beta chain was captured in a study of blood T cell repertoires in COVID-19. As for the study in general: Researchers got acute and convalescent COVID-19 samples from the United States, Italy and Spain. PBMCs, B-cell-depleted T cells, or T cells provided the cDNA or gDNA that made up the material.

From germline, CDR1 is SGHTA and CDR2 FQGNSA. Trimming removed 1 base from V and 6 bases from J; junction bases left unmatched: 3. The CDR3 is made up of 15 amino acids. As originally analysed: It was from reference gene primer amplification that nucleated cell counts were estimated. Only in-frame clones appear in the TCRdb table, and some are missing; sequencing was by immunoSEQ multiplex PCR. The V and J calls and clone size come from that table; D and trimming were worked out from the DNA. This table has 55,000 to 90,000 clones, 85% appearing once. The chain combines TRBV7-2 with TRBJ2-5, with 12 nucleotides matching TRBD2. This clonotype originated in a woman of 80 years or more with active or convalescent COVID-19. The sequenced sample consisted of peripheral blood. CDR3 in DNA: TGTGCCAGCAGCTTAGAAACTAGCGGGGGGAAGACCCAGTACTTC. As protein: CASSLETSGGKTQYF.